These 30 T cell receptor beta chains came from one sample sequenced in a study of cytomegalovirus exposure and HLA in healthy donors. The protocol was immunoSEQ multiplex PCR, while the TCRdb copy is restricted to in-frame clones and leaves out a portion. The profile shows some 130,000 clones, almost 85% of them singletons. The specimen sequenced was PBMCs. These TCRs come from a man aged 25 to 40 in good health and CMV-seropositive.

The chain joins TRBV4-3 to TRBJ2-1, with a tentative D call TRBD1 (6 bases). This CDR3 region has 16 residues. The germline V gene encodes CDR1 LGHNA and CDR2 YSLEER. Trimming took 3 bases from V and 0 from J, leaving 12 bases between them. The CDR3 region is CASSHSDRSSYNEQFF. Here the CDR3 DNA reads TGCGCCAGCAGCCATTCTGACAGGAGCTCCTACAATGAGCAGTTCTTC.

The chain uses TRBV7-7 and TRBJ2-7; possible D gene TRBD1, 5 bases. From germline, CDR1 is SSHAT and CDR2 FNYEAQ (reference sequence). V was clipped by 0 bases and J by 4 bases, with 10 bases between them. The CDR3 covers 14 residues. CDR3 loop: CASSLALGQYEQYF. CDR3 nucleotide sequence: TGTGCCAGCAGCTTAGCGCTGGGGCAGTACGAGCAGTACTTC.

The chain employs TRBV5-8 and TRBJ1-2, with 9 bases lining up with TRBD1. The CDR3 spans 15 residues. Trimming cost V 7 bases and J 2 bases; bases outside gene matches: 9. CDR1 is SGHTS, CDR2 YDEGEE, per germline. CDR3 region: CASGTGTGRNYGYTF. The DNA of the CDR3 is TGTGCCAGCGGGACCGGGACAGGGAGGAACTATGGCTACACCTTC.

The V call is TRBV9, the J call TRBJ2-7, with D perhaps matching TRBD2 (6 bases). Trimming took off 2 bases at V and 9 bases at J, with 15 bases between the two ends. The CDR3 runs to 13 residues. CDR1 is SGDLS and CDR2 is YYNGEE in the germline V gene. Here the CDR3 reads CASSVQEGTRQYF. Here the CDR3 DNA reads TGTGCCAGCAGCGTCCAAGAGGGGACTCGGCAGTACTTC. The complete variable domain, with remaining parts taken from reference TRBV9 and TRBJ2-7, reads DSGVTQTPKHLITATGQRVTLRCSPRSGDLSVYWYQQSLDQGLQFLIQYYNGEERAKGNILERFSAQQFPDLHSELNLSSLELGDSALYFCASSVQEGTRQYFGPGTRLTVT.

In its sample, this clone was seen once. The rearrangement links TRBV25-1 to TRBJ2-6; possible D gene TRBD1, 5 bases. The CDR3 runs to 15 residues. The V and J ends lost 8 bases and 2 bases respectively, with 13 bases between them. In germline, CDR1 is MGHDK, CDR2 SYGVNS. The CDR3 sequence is CASGLQGPGANVLTF. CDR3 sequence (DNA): TGTGCCAGCGGCTTGCAGGGCCCTGGGGCCAACGTCCTGACTTTC. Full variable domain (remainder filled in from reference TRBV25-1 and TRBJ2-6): EADIYQTPRYLVIGTGKKITLECSQTMGHDKMYWYQQDPGMELHLIHYSYGVNSTEKGDLSSESTVSRIRTEHFPLTLESARPSHTSQYLCASGLQGPGANVLTFGAGSRLTVL.

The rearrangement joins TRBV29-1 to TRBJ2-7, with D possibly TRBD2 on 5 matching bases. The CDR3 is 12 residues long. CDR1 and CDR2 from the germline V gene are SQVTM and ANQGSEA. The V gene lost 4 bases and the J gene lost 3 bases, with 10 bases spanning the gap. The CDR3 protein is CSVVRDHYEQYF. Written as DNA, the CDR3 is TGCAGCGTTGTACGGGATCACTACGAGCAGTACTTC.

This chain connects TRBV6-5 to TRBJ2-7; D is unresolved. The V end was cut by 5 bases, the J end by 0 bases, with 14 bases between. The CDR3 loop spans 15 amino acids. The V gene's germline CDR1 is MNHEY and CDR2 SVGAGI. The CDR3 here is CASSRDFSSSYEQYF. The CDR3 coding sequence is TGTGCCAGCAGTCGCGACTTCTCGAGCTCCTACGAGCAGTACTTC.

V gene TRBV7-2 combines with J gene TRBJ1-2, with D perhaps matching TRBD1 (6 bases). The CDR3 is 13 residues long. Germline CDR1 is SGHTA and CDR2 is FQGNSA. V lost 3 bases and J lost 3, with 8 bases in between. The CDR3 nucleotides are TGTGCCAGCAGCTTGTACAGGGACTATGGCTACACCTTC. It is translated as CASSLYRDYGYTF.

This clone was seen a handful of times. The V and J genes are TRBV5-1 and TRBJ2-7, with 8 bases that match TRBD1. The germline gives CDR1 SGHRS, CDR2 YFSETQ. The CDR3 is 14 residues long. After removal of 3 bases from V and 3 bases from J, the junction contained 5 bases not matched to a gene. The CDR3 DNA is TGCGCCAGCAGCTGGACAGGGTCCAGCTACGAGCAGTACTTC. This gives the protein CASSWTGSSYEQYF.

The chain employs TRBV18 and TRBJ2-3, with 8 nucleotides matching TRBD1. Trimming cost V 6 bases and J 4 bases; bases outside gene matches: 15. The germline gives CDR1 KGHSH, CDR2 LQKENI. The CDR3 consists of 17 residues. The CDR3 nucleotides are TGTGCCAGCTCGCCGGACAGGGCAGGTAGTCGGTCAGATACGCAGTATTTT. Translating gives CASSPDRAGSRSDTQYF.

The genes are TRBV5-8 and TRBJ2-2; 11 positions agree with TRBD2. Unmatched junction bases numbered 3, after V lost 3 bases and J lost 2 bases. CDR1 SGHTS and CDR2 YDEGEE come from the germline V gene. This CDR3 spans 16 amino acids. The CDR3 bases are TGTGCCAGCAGCTCTAGACTAGCGGGAAACACCGGGGAGCTGTTTTTT. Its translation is CASSSRLAGNTGELFF. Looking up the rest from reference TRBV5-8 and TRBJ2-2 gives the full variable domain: EAGVTQSPTHLIKTRGQQATLRCSPISGHTSVYWYQQALGLGLQFLLWYDEGEERNRGNFPPRFSGRQFPNYSSELNVNALELEDSALYLCASSSRLAGNTGELFFGEGSRLTVL.

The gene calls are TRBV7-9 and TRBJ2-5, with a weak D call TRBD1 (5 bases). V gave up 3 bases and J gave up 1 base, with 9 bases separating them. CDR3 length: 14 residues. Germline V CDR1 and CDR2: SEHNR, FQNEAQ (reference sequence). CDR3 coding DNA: TGTGCCAGCAGCTTGTGGGGCCGCCAAGAGACCCAGTACTTC. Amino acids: CASSLWGRQETQYF.

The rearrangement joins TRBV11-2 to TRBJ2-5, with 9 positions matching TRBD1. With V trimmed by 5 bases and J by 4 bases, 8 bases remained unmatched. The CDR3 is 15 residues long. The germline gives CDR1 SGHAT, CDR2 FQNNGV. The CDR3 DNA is TGTGCCAGCAGCCAAGCTGGGACAGGGCCAGAGACCCAGTACTTC. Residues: CASSQAGTGPETQYF. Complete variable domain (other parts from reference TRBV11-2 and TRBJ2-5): EAGVAQSPRYKIIEKRQSVAFWCNPISGHATLYWYQQILGQGPKLLIQFQNNGVVDDSQLPKDRFSAERLKGVDSTLKIQPAKLEDSAVYLCASSQAGTGPETQYFGPGTRLLVL.

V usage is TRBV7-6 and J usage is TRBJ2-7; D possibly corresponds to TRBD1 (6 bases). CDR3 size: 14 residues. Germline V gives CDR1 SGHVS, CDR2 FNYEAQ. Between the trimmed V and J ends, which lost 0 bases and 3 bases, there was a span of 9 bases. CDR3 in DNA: TGTGCCAGCAGCTTAGCGGTGACAGGCTACGAGCAGTACTTC. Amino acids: CASSLAVTGYEQYF.

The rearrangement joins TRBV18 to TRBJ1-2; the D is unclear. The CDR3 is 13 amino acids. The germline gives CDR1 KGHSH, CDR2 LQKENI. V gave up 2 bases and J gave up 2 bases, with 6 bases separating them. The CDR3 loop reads CASSPSRNYGYTF. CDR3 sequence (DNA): TGTGCCAGCTCACCATCGAGAAACTATGGCTACACCTTC. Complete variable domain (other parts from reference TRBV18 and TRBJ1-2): NAGVMQNPRHLVRRRGQEARLRCSPMKGHSHVYWYRQLPEEGLKFMVYLQKENIIDESGMPKERFSAEFPKEGPSILRIQQVVRGDSAAYFCASSPSRNYGYTFGSGTRLTVV.

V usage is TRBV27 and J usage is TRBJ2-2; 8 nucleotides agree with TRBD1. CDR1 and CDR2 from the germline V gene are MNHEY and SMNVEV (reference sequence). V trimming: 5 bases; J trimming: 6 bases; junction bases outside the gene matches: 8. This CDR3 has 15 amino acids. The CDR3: CASSPRTGWAGELFF. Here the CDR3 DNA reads TGTGCCAGCAGTCCCCGGACAGGGTGGGCCGGGGAGCTGTTTTTT.

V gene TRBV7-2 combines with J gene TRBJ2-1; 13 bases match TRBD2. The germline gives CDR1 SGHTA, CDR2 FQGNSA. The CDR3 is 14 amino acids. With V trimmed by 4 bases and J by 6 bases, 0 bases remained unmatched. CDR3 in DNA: TGTGCCAGCAGCTGGACTAGCGGGAGCAATGAGCAGTTCTTC. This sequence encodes CASSWTSGSNEQFF. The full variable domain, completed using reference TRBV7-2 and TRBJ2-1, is GAGVSQSPSNKVTEKGKDVELRCDPISGHTALYWYRQSLGQGLEFLIYFQGNSAPDKSGLPSDRFSAERTGGSVSTLTIQRTQQEDSAVYLCASSWTSGSNEQFFGPGTRLTVL.

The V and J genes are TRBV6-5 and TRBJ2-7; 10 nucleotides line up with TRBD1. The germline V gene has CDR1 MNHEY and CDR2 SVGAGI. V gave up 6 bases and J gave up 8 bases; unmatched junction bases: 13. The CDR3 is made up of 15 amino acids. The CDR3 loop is CASRTSGQGSTKQYF. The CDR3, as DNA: TGTGCCAGCAGGACCTCGGGACAGGGGAGTACCAAGCAGTACTTC.

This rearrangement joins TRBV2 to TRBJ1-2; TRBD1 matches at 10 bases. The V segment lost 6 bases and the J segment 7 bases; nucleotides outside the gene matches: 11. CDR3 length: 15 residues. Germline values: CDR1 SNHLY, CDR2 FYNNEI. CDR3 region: CASRTGTGVVSGYTF. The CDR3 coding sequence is TGTGCCAGCAGGACAGGGACAGGGGTTGTCAGTGGCTACACCTTC.

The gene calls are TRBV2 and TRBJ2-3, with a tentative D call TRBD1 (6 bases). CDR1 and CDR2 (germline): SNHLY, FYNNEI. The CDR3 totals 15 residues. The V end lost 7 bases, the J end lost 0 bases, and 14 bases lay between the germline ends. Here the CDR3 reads CASTFVGTSTDTQYF. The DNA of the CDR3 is TGTGCCAGCACCTTTGTGGGGACAAGCACAGATACGCAGTATTTT. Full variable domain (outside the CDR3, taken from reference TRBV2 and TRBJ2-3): EPEVTQTPSHQVTQMGQEVILRCVPISNHLYFYWYRQILGQKVEFLVSFYNNEISEKSEIFDDQFSVERPDGSNFTLKIRSTKLEDSAMYFCASTFVGTSTDTQYFGPGTRLTVL.

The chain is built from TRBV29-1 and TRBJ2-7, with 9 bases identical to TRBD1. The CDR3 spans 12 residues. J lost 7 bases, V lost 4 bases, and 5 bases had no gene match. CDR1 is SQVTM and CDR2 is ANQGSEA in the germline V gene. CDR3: CSVGGQGGEQYF. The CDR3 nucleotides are TGCAGCGTTGGGGGACAGGGAGGGGAGCAGTACTTC.

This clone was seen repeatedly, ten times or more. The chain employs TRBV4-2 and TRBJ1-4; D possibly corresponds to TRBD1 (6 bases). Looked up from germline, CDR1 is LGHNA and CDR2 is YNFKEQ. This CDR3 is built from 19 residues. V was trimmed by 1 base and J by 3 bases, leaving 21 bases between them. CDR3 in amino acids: CASSQARAGGGGSNEKLFF. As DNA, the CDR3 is TGTGCCAGCAGCCAAGCGAGGGCGGGCGGGGGCGGGTCTAATGAAAAACTGTTTTTT.

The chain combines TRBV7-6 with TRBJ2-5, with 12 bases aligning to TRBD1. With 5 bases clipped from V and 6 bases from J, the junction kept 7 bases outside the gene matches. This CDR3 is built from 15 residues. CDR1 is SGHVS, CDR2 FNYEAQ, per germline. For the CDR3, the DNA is TGTGCCAGCAGCCCGGGACAGGGGGCTATAAAGACCCAGTACTTC. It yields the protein CASSPGQGAIKTQYF.

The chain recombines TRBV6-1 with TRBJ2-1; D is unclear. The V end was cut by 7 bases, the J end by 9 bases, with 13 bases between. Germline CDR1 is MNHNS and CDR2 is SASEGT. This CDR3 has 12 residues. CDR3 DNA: TGTGCCAGCAAACCAGACCCGGGTGAGCAGTTCTTC. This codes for CASKPDPGEQFF.

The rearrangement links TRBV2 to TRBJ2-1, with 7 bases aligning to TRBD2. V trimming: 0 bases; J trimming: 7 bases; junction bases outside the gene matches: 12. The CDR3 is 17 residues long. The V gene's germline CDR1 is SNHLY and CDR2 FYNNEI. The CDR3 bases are TGTGCCAGCAGTGAAGCGGCCCTGGGCGGGAGTGGGAATGAGCAGTTCTTC. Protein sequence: CASSEAALGGSGNEQFF.

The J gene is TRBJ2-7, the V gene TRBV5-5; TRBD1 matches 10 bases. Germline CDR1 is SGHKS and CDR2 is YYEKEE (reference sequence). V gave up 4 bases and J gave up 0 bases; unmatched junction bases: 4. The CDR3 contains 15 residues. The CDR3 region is CASSAGTGASYEQYF. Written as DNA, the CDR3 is TGTGCCAGCAGCGCCGGGACAGGGGCCTCCTACGAGCAGTACTTC.

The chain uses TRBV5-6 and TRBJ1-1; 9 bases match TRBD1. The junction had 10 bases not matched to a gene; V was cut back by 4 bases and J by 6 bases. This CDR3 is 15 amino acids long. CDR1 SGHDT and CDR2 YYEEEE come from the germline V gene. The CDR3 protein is CASSTTGGIYAEAFF. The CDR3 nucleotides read TGTGCCAGCAGCACTACAGGGGGCATCTACGCTGAAGCTTTCTTT.

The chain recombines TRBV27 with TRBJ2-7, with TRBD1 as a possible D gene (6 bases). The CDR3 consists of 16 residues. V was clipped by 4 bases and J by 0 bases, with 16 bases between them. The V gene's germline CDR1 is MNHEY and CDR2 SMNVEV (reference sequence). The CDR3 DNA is TGTGCCAGCAGTTCGGACAGCCACTCTCTCTCCTACGAGCAGTACTTC. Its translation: CASSSDSHSLSYEQYF.

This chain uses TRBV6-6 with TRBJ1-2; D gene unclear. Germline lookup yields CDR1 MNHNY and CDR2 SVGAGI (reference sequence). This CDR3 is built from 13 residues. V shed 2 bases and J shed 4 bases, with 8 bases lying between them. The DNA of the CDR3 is TGTGCCAGCAGTTACCGGGGAGTCTATGGCTACACCTTC. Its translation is CASSYRGVYGYTF.

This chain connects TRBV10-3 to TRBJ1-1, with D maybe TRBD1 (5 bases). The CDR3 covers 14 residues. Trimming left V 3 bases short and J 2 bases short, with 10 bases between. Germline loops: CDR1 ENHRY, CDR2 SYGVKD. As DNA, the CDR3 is TGTGCCATCAGTGAAAACAGGATTAACACTGAAGCTTTCTTT. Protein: CAISENRINTEAFF.